Many counts were recorded for the clone carrying this T cell receptor beta chain. Arm-PCR of CDR3 regions and iRepertoire HTBI primers were the basis on which TCR beta libraries were built. Using its own MiXCR run on the multiplex PCR reads, TCRdb lists one record per CDR3 protein. The sample lists 500,000 or so distinct CDR3 sequences, roughly 15% occurring once. Per germline, CDR1 DFQATT and CDR2 SNEGSKA (reference sequence). V lost 2 bases to trimming and J lost 4 bases; unmatched junction nucleotides: 7. This CDR3 contains 14 residues. This entry is derived from a study of regulatory T cells in long-lasting Graves disease. Time point noted: newly diagnosed GD, antithyroid drugs for less than 3 months. The TCR library was made from RNA extracted from PBMCs. This sample was shared with a second study, whose subject was T cells in Graves' hyperthyroidism and ophthalmopathy.

The chain employs TRBV20-1 and TRBJ2-5, with 7 bases fitting TRBD2. Sequencing was performed on peripheral blood mononuclear cells (PBMCs), taken at new diagnosis, from a patient treated with antithyroid drugs. The clonotype originates from a woman aged 50 to 60 with Graves disease. The CDR3 DNA reads as TGCAGTGCTAGATCCGGGCGGGAGTCAGAGACCCAGTACTTC. Its protein product is CSARSGRESETQYF.